These T cell receptor beta chains were read from a single sample in a study of blood T cell repertoires in COVID-19. Assay: immunoSEQ multiplex PCR; the TCRdb copy retains only in-frame clones and omits some. The sample shows roughly 150,000 clones, roughly 91% of them seen only once. The material sequenced was peripheral blood. Receptors were obtained from a man aged 50 or older who had recovered from COVID-19. Both conserved end residues are part of each CDR3.

v_call | cdr3_aa
TRBV19 | CASSHKQGAGDQPQHF
TRBV9 | CASSGSGRINEKLFF
TRBV28 | CASSLYGPGGSKNTIYF
TRBV4-3 | CASSQGPGQGRGEQFF
TRBV4-1 | CASSQDWTGDGPRAGELFF
TRBV3-1/TRBV3-2 | CASSQDLRRGNTEAFF
TRBV14 | CASSQGEEFWNTEAFF
TRBV11-2 | CASSLLSGSQNTEAFF
TRBV12-3/TRBV12-4 | CASSFFGEKLFF
TRBV4-3 | CASSQGSSYTDTQYF
TRBV7-9 | CASSPMGPHEQYF
TRBV11-3 | CASSSMPGDTQYF
TRBV5-1 | CASSLGPGSNQPQHF
TRBV20-1 | CSARTGSEQYF
TRBV2 | CASSTSSGTSVGEQFF
TRBV11-2 | CASVRGGDSYGYTF
TRBV20-1 | CSARDTALHF
TRBV20-1 | CSATFADTQYF
TRBV5-1 | CASSQGQGFNYGYTF
TRBV9 | CASSRTGDTGELFF
TRBV11-2 | CASSLEVSGSSYNEQFF
TRBV19 | CASSILRRGNNEQFF
TRBV6-5 | CASRTTGLYGYTF